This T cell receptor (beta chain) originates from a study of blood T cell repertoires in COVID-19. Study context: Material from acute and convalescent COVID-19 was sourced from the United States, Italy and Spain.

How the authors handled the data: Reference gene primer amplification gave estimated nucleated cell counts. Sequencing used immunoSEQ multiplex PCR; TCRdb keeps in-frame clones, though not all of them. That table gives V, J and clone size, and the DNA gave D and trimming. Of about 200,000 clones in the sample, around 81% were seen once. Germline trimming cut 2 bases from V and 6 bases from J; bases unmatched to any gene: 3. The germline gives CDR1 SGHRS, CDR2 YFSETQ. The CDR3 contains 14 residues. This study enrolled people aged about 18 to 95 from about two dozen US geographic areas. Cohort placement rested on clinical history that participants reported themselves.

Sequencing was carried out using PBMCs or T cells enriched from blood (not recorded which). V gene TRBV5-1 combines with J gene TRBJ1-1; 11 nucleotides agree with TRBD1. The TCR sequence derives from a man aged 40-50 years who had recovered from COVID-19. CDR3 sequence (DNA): TGCGCCAGCAGCTTAGGACAGGGGGCGGCTGAAGCTTTCTTT. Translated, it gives CASSLGQGAAEAFF.